This T cell receptor beta chain was retrieved from a study of monozygotic twins with inflammatory bowel disease. Study-level findings and limits: Repertoires of patients may have been made more variable by differing immunosuppressive treatments. Clonotype sharing was lower in IBD patients than healthy twins, most markedly with disease activity.

Concerning this clonotype itself: The antigen is undetermined.

Germline V gene lookup returns CDR1 DFQATT and CDR2 SNEGSKA (reference sequence). The CDR3 has 12 amino acids. Following a re-call of the 5' RACE reads, TCRdb has one entry per CDR3 protein and lacks DNA. Here the sample table reports around 410,000 distinct CDR3 sequences. Sequenced input: blood. The sequence was obtained from a human donor with ulcerative colitis or Crohn's disease, or a healthy co-twin of an affected twin (not recorded which). The chain carries TRBV20-1 and TRBJ1-1. CDR3 loop: CSARGPLTEAFF.